A selection of T cell receptor beta chains follows, all from one sample in a study of T-cell reconstitution after alpha-beta-depleted transplantation in children. MiXCR was run by TCRdb on the PCR reads, yielding one entry per CDR3 protein. In the table there are some 200,000 distinct CDR3 sequences, around 8.4% of which are singletons. The input for sequencing was PBMCs, mostly from graft donor cells, taken 360 days after TCRalphabeta/CD19-depleted stem cell transplant. Receptor source: a male patient aged 2-15 years who had a stem cell transplant for acute myeloid leukemia, so the T cells may come from the graft donor. Each CDR3 is given with its conserved first and last residue.

J gene	V gene	CDR3 protein
TRBJ1-4	TRBV5-1	CASSLPGEKLFF
TRBJ1-1	TRBV10-3	CAISVAGNTEAFF
TRBJ1-5	TRBV12-3/TRBV12-4	CASSFGQGGFQPQHF
TRBJ2-4	TRBV20-1	CSAPLAGGAKNIQYF
TRBJ1-1	TRBV5-6	CASSLGAMNTEAFF
TRBJ2-5	TRBV12-3/TRBV12-4	CASSYRGAQETQYF
TRBJ2-3	TRBV19	CASSMYGAGETDTQYF
TRBJ2-2	TRBV2	CASSEEIRAGRTGELFF
TRBJ2-7	TRBV2	CASSPYEQYF
TRBJ1-2	TRBV7-2	CASSRIGNYGYTF
TRBJ2-1	TRBV7-8	CASSLDFSEQFF
TRBJ2-1	TRBV6-6	CASSYGVEQFF
TRBJ2-2	TRBV6-5	CASRGGRLTGELFF
TRBJ1-5	TRBV4-2	CASSHPTGSLYSNQPQHF
TRBJ2-7	TRBV11-2	CASSLVSLAGLYEQYF
TRBJ2-5	TRBV11-2	CASSSVRPGDFQETQYF
TRBJ2-7	TRBV20-1	CSARDPGGRASYEQYF
TRBJ2-1	TRBV6-2/TRBV6-3	CASIQPSSGTEQFF
TRBJ2-3	TRBV20-1	CSASGWGSSTDTQYF
TRBJ2-1	TRBV20-1	CSARASGSYNEQFF
TRBJ2-7	TRBV6-2/TRBV6-3	CASSPSSWEQYF
TRBJ2-2	TRBV20-1	CCARDGGLKNTGELFF
TRBJ2-7	TRBV20-1	CSAIPPGQGYEQYF